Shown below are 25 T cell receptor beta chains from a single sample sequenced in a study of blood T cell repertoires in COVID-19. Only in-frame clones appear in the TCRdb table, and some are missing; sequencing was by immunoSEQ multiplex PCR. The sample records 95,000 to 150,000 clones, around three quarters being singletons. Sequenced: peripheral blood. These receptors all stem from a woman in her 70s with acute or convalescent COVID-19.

The CDR3 DNA reads TGTGCCAGCAGTCATGGGGGGGATCAGCCCCAGCATTTT. Translated: CASSHGGDQPQHF. The chain combines TRBV28 with TRBJ1-5, with D possibly being TRBD1 (5 bases). This CDR3 is built from 13 residues. In germline, CDR1 is MDHEN, CDR2 SYDVKM. Between the trimmed V and J ends, which lost 5 bases and 5 bases, there was a span of 10 bases. Based on the CDR3 plus reference TRBV28 and TRBJ1-5, the full variable domain is DVKVTQSSRYLVKRTGEKVFLECVQDMDHENMFWYRQDPGLGLRLIYFSYDVKMKEKGDIPEGYSVSREKKERFSLILESASTNQTSMYLCASSHGGDQPQHFGDGTRLSIL.

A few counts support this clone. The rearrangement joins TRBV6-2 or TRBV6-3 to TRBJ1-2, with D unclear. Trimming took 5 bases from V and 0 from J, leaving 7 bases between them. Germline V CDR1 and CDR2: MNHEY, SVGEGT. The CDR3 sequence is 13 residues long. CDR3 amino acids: CASSPGTNYGYTF. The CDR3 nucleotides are TGTGCCAGCAGTCCGGGGACTAACTATGGCTACACCTTC.

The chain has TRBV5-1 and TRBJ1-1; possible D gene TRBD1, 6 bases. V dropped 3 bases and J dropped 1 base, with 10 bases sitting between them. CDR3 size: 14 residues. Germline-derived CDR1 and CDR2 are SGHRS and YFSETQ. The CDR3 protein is CASSYQQGNTEAFF. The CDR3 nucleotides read TGCGCCAGCAGCTACCAACAGGGGAACACTGAAGCTTTCTTT.

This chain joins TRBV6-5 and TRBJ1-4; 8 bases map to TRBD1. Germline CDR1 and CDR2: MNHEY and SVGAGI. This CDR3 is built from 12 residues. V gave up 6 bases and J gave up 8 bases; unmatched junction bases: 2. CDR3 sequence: CASRQGEEKLFF. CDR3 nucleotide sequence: TGTGCCAGCAGACAGGGGGAAGAAAAACTGTTTTTT.

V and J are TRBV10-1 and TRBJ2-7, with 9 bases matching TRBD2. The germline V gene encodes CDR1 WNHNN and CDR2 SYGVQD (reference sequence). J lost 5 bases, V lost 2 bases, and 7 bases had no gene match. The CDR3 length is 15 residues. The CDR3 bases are TGCGCCAGCAGTGAGAGCATTAGCGGGAGAAACGAGCAGTACTTC. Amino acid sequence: CASSESISGRNEQYF.

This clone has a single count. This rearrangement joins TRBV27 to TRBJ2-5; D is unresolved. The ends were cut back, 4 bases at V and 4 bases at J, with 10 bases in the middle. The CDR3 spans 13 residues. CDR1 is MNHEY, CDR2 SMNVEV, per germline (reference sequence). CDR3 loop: CASSSSFRETQYF. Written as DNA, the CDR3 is TGTGCCAGCAGTTCTTCTTTTCGAGAGACCCAGTACTTC.

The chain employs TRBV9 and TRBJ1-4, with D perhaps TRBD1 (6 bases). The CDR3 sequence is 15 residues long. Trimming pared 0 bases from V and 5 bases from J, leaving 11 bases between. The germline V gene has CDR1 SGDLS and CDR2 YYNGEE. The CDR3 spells CASSVEDSQNEKLFF. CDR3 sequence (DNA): TGTGCCAGCAGCGTAGAGGACAGCCAGAATGAAAAACTGTTTTTT.

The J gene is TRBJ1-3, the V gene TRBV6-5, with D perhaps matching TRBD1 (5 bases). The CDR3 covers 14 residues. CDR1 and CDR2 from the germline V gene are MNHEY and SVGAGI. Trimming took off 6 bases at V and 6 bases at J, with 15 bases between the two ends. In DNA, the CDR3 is TGTGCCAGCAGCCCCGACAGATCCCTAAACACCATATATTTT. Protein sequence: CASSPDRSLNTIYF.

As DNA, the CDR3 is TGTGCCAGCAGCGTAGGGTCAGGAGGGGAGCAGTACTTC. Translated, it gives CASSVGSGGEQYF. The chain couples TRBV9 to TRBJ2-7; D might be TRBD2 (6 bases). The CDR3 runs to 13 residues. The V and J ends lost 0 bases and 7 bases respectively, with 11 bases between them. Germline loops: CDR1 SGDLS, CDR2 YYNGEE.

The CDR3 DNA is TGTGCCAGCAGCTTAGCGCTGGGGGCCTCTGTCCCGTTCTTC. Protein: CASSLALGASVPFF. V and J are TRBV7-9 and TRBJ2-1; D is perhaps TRBD1 (6 bases). Trimming shortened V by 0 bases and J by 15 bases, and 18 bases separated the two germline ends. The CDR3 covers 14 residues. The germline gives CDR1 SEHNR, CDR2 FQNEAQ (reference sequence). Looking up the rest from reference TRBV7-9 and TRBJ2-1 gives the full variable domain: DTGVSQNPRHKITKRGQNVTFRCDPISEHNRLYWYRQTLGQGPEFLTYFQNEAQLEKSRLLSDRFSAERPKGSFSTLEIQRTEQGDSAMYLCASSLALGASVPFFGPGTRLTVL.

The CDR3 bases are TGCGCCAGCAGCTTGGGGGGAGGGGATGAAAAACTGTTTTTT. Translating it yields CASSLGGGDEKLFF. The chain has TRBV5-1 and TRBJ1-4; possible D gene TRBD1, 5 bases. Germline V gives CDR1 SGHRS, CDR2 YFSETQ. The CDR3 has 14 residues. Trimming cost V 0 bases and J 6 bases, with 9 bases left between them.

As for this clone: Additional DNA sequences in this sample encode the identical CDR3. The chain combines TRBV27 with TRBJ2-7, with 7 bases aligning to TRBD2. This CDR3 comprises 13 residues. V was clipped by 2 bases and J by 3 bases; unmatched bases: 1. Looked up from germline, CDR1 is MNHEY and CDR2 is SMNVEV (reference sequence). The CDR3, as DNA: TGTGCCAGCAGTTTAGGCGGGGGCTACGAGCAGTACTTC. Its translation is CASSLGGGYEQYF.

CDR3 bases: TGTGCCAGCAGCTTAGCGCCCCGACTGACAGGTGGGAATACTGAAGCTTTCTTT. Residues: CASSLAPRLTGGNTEAFF. The chain uses TRBV7-8 and TRBJ1-1; D might be TRBD1 (6 bases). The length of the CDR3 is 18 residues. From germline, CDR1 is SGHVS and CDR2 FQNEAQ. Trimming stripped 0 bases from V and 5 bases from J, with 22 bases between.

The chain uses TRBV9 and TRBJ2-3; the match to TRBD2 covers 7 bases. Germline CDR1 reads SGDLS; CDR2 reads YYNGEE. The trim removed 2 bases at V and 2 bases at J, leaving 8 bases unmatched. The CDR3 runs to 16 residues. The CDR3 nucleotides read TGTGCCAGCAGCGTCGGCTCTAGCGGCTACACAGATACGCAGTATTTT. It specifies CASSVGSSGYTDTQYF. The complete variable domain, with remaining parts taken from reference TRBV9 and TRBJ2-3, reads DSGVTQTPKHLITATGQRVTLRCSPRSGDLSVYWYQQSLDQGLQFLIQYYNGEERAKGNILERFSAQQFPDLHSELNLSSLELGDSALYFCASSVGSSGYTDTQYFGPGTRLTVL.

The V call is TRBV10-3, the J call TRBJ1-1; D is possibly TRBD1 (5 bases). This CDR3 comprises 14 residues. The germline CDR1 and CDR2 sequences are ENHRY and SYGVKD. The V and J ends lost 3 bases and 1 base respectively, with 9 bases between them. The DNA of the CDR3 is TGTGCCATCAGTGATATGACAGAGAACACTGAAGCTTTCTTT. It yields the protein CAISDMTENTEAFF.

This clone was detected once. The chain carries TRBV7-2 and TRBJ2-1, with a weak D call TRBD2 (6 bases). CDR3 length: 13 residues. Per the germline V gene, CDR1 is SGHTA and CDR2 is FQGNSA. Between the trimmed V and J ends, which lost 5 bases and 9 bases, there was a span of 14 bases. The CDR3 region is CASSPGTAAEQFF. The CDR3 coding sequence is TGTGCCAGCAGCCCAGGGACTGCAGCTGAGCAGTTCTTC.

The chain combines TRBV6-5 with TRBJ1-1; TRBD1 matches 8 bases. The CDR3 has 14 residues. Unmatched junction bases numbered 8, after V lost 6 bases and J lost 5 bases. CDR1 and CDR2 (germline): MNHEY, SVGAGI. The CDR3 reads CASSKTGVGTEAFF. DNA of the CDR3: TGTGCCAGCAGCAAGACAGGGGTTGGGACTGAAGCTTTCTTT.

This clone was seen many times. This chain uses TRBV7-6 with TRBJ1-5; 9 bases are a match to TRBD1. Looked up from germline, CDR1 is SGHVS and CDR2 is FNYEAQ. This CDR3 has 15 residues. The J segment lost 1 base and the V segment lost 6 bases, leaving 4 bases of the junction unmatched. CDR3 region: CASSPGQGSNQPQHF. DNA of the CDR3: TGTGCCAGCAGTCCGGGACAGGGAAGCAATCAGCCCCAGCATTTT.

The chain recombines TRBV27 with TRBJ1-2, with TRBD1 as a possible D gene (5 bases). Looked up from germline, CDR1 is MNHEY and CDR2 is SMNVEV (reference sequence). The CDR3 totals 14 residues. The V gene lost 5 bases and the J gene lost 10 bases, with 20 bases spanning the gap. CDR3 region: CASSPRGGPLDYTF. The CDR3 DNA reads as TGTGCCAGCAGTCCAAGGGGAGGCCCTTTGGACTACACCTTC.

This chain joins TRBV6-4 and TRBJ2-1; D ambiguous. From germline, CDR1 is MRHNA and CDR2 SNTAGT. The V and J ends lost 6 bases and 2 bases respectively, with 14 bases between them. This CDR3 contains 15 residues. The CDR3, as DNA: TGTGCCAGCAGGACATCAGGCTGGGCCTACAATGAGCAGTTCTTC. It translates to CASRTSGWAYNEQFF.

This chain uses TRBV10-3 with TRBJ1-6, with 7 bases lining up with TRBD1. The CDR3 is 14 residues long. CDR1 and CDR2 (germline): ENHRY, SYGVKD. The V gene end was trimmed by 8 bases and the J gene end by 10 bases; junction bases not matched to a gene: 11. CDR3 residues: CAIGPGTDPSPLHF. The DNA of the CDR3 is TGTGCCATCGGGCCCGGGACAGATCCGTCACCCCTCCACTTT.

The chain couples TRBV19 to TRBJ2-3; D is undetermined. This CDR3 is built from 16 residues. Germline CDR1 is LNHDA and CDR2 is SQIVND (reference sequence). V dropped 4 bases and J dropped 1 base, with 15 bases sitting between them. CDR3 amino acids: CASSTIFQEGTDTQYF. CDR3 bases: TGTGCCAGTAGTACTATCTTCCAAGAAGGCACAGATACGCAGTATTTT.

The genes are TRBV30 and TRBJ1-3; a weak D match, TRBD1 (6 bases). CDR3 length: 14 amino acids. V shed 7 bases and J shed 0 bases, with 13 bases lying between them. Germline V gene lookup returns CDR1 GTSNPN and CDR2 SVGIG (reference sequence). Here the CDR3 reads CAYFDRTSGNTIYF. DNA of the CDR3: TGTGCCTATTTCGACAGGACCTCTGGAAACACCATATATTTT.

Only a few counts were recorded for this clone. CDR3 region: CASSPEVSSYNEQFF. In DNA, the CDR3 is TGTGCCAGCAGCCCCGAGGTTAGCTCCTACAATGAGCAGTTCTTC. The rearrangement uses TRBV9 and TRBJ2-1; D remains ambiguous. The CDR3 is made up of 15 amino acids. The V gene lost 4 bases and the J gene lost 0 bases, with 11 bases spanning the gap. Germline values: CDR1 SGDLS, CDR2 YYNGEE. Full variable domain (rest looked up from reference TRBV9 and TRBJ2-1): DSGVTQTPKHLITATGQRVTLRCSPRSGDLSVYWYQQSLDQGLQFLIQYYNGEERAKGNILERFSAQQFPDLHSELNLSSLELGDSALYFCASSPEVSSYNEQFFGPGTRLTVL.

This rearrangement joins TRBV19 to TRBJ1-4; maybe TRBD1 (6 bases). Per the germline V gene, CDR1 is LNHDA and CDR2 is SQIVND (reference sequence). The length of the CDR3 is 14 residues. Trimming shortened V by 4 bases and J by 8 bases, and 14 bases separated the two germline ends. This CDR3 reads CASSTGARGEKLFF. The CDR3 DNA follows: TGTGCCAGTAGTACAGGGGCCCGTGGAGAAAAACTGTTTTTT. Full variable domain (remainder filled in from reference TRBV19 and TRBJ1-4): DGGITQSPKYLFRKEGQNVTLSCEQNLNHDAMYWYRQDPGQGLRLIYYSQIVNDFQKGDIAEGYSVSREKKESFPLTVTSAQKNPTAFYLCASSTGARGEKLFFGSGTQLSVL.